These 3 T cell receptor beta chains were sequenced from one sample in a study of T cell responses to AZD1222 COVID-19 vaccine. Sequencing was performed with immunoSEQ multiplex PCR; in TCRdb, only in-frame clones are kept and a portion is missing. In the table there are about 110,000 clones, about 90% of which are singletons. The sequenced sample was peripheral blood, obtained 28 days after the second AZD1222 dose. The receptors were sampled from an adult who received the AZD1222 COVID-19 vaccine.

The rearrangement joins TRBV11-2 to TRBJ2-7, with TRBD1 matching 9 bases. J gave up 3 bases and V 1 base, and 4 bases lay outside the gene matches. The CDR3 is made up of 15 amino acids. From germline, CDR1 is SGHAT and CDR2 FQNNGV. Here the CDR3 reads CASSLGQGGFYEQYF. The CDR3 DNA sequence: TGTGCCAGCAGCTTAGGACAGGGGGGGTTCTACGAGCAGTACTTC.

The chain employs TRBV9 and TRBJ1-4, with a tentative D call TRBD1 (5 bases). The CDR3 runs 14 residues. Germline values: CDR1 SGDLS, CDR2 YYNGEE. Between the trimmed V and J ends, which lost 3 bases and 6 bases, there was a span of 12 bases. This CDR3 is CASSDGGDHEKLFF. DNA for the CDR3: TGTGCCAGCAGCGATGGGGGGGACCATGAAAAACTGTTTTTT. Variable domain in full (rest from reference TRBV9 and TRBJ1-4): DSGVTQTPKHLITATGQRVTLRCSPRSGDLSVYWYQQSLDQGLQFLIQYYNGEERAKGNILERFSAQQFPDLHSELNLSSLELGDSALYFCASSDGGDHEKLFFGSGTQLSVL.

This clone was seen just once. V and J are TRBV6-1 and TRBJ1-4, with D unresolved. In germline, CDR1 is MNHNS, CDR2 SASEGT. The germline V and J ends were trimmed by 1 base and 10 bases, with 16 bases remaining between them. This CDR3 contains 15 residues. CDR3 protein: CASSEVNWGVGKLFF. DNA for the CDR3: TGTGCCAGCAGTGAAGTGAACTGGGGAGTAGGAAAACTGTTTTTT.